This T cell receptor beta chain was obtained from a study of blood T cell repertoires in COVID-19. Trimming cost V 1 base and J 2 bases, with 7 bases left between them. This CDR3 comprises 14 residues. Germline V gene data show CDR1 as SGHTA and CDR2 as FQGNSA. Per the original methods: From reference gene primer amplification, estimates of nucleated cell counts were derived. Libraries were prepared by immunoSEQ multiplex PCR; TCRdb keeps only in-frame clonotypes and omits some of them. V and J calls plus clone size are reproduced from that table; the DNA served to infer D and trimming. The sample has over 85,000 clones; over 65% are singletons.

Sample: peripheral blood. The source is a woman of 80 years or more with acute or convalescent COVID-19. This sequence joins TRBV7-2 and TRBJ2-3; no definite D call. The CDR3 bases are TGTGCCAGCAGCTTAGGGCTTCCCACAGATACGCAGTATTTT. This codes for CASSLGLPTDTQYF.